Detailed here is one T cell receptor (beta chain). The CDR3 covers 14 residues. V was pared by 4 bases and J by 4 bases, with 7 bases of the junction left unmatched. The germline V gene encodes CDR1 MNHEY and CDR2 SMNVEV (reference sequence). The record originates from a study of cytomegalovirus exposure and HLA in healthy donors. The PCR made use of 60 Vbeta and 13 Jbeta primers. The assay was immunoSEQ multiplex PCR, and TCRdb's table has in-frame clones only and misses some. The sample includes under 200,000 clones, almost 85% of them seen just once. The sample consisted of PBMCs. The origin of this receptor is a boy younger than 10 in good health and CMV-seronegative. V gene TRBV27 combines with J gene TRBJ2-7; 7 bases map to TRBD1. CDR3 amino acids: CASSSGTAEYEQYF. In DNA, the CDR3 is TGTGCCAGCAGTTCCGGGACAGCGGAATACGAGCAGTACTTC.